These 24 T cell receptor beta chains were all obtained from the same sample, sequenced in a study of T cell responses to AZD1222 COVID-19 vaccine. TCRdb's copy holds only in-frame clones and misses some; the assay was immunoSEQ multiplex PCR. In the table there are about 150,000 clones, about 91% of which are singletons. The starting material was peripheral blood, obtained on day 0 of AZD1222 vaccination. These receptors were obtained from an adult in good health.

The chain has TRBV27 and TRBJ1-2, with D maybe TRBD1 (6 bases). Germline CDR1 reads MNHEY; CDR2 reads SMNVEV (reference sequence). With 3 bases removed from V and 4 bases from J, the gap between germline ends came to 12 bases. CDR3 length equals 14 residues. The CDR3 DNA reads TGTGCCAGCAGTTTTGGGGGCACTGGCTATGGCTACACCTTC. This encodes CASSFGGTGYGYTF.

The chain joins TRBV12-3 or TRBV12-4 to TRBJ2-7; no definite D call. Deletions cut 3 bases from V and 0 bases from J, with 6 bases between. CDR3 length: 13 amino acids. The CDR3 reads CASSLSPSYEQYF. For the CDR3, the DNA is TGTGCCAGCAGTTTGAGTCCCTCCTACGAGCAGTACTTC.

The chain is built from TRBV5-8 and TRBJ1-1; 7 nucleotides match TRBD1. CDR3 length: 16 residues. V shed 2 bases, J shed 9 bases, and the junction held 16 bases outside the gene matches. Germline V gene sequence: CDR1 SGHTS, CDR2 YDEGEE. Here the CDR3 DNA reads TGTGCCAGCAGCTTACTACCGACAGGGAGAACACTGAAAGCTTTCTTT. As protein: CASSLLPTGRTLKAFF.

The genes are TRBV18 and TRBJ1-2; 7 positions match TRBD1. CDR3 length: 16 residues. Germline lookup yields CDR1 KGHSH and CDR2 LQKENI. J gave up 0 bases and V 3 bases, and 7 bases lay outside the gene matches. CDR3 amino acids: CASSPANRGSNYGYTF. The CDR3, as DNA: TGTGCCAGCTCACCTGCAAACAGGGGATCTAACTATGGCTACACCTTC.

The CDR3 nucleotides read TGTGCCAGCAGCTTTTCCCAGGGGTACGGCTACACCTTC. Its protein is CASSFSQGYGYTF. The chain is built from TRBV7-2 and TRBJ1-2; D is possibly TRBD1 (6 bases). Trimming stripped 3 bases from V and 8 bases from J, with 13 bases between. Germline CDR1 and CDR2: SGHTA and FQGNSA. The CDR3 covers 13 residues. Full variable domain (rest looked up from reference TRBV7-2 and TRBJ1-2): GAGVSQSPSNKVTEKGKDVELRCDPISGHTALYWYRQSLGQGLEFLIYFQGNSAPDKSGLPSDRFSAERTGGSVSTLTIQRTQQEDSAVYLCASSFSQGYGYTFGSGTRLTVV.

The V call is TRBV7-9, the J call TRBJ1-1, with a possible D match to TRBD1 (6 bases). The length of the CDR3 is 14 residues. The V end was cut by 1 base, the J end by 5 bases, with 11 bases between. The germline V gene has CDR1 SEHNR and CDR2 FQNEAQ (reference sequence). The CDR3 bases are TGTGCCAGCAGCTTAGAGGCAGGGGTTACTGAAGCTTTCTTT. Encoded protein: CASSLEAGVTEAFF.

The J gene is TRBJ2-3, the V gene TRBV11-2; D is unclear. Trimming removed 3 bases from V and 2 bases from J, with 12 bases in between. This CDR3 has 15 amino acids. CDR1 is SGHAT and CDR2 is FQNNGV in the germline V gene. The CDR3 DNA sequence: TGTGCCAGCAGCTTGGACCCACGGTCCACAGATACGCAGTATTTT. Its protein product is CASSLDPRSTDTQYF.

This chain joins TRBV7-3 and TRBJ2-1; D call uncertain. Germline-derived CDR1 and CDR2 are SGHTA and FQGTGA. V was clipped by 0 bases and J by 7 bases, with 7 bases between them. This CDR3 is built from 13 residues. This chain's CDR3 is CASSLTRRNEQFF. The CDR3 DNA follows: TGTGCCAGCAGCTTAACGCGAAGGAATGAGCAGTTCTTC.

Here the CDR3 DNA reads TGCGCCAGCAGCCAGGGATCTAGCGGGTTCGATACGCAGTATTTT. This gives the protein CASSQGSSGFDTQYF. The genes are TRBV4-3 and TRBJ2-3, with 8 bases fitting TRBD2. CDR1 and CDR2 from the germline V gene are LGHNA and YSLEER. The CDR3 runs 15 residues. V dropped 3 bases and J dropped 6; count of bases not matched to a gene: 8.

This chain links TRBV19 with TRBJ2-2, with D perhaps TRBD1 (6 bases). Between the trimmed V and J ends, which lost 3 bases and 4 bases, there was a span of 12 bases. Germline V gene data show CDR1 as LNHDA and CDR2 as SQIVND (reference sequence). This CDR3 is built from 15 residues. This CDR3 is CASSIRQVRTGELFF. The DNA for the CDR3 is TGTGCCAGTAGTATTAGACAGGTTCGCACCGGGGAGCTGTTTTTT.

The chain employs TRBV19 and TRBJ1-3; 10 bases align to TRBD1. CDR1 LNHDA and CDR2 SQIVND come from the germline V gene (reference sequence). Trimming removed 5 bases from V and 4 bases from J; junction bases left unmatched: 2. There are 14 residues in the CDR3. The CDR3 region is CASSSGQGGNTIYF. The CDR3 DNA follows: TGTGCCAGTAGTTCGGGACAGGGGGGAAACACCATATATTTT.

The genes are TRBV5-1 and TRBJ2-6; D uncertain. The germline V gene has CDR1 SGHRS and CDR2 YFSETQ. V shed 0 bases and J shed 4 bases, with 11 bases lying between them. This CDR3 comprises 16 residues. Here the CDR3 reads CASSLAEWSGANVLTF. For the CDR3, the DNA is TGCGCCAGCAGCTTGGCCGAATGGTCCGGGGCCAACGTCCTGACTTTC.

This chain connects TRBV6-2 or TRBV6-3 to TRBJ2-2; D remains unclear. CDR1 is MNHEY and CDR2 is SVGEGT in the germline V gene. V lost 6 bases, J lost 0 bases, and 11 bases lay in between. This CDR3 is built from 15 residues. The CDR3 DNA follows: TGTGCCAGCAGCCCTAGGTACCCGAACACCGGGGAGCTGTTTTTT. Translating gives CASSPRYPNTGELFF.

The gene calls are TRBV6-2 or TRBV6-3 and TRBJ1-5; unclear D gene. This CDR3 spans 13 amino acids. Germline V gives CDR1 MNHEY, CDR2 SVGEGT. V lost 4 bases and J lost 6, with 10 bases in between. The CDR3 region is CASSLWGGQPQHF. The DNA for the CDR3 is TGTGCCAGCAGTTTATGGGGAGGTCAGCCCCAGCATTTT.

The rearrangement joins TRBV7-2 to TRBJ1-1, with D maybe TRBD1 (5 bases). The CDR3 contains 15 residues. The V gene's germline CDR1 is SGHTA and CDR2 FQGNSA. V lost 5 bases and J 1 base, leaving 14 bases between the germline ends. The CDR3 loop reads CASSLGTQGNTEAFF. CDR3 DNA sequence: TGTGCCAGCAGCCTCGGTACCCAGGGGAACACTGAAGCTTTCTTT.

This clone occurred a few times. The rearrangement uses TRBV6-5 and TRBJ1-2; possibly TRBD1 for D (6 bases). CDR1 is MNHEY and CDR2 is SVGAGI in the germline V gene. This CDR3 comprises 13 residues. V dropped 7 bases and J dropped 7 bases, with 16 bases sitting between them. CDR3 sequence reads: CASTLEGGGGYTF. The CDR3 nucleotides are TGTGCCAGCACCCTGGAGGGGGGTGGTGGCTACACCTTC.

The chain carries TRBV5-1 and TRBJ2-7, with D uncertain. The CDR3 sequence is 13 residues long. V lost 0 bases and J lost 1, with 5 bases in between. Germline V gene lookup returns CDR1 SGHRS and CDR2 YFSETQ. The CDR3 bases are TGCGCCAGCAGCTTGGGTTTTTCCTACGAGCAGTACTTC. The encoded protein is CASSLGFSYEQYF.

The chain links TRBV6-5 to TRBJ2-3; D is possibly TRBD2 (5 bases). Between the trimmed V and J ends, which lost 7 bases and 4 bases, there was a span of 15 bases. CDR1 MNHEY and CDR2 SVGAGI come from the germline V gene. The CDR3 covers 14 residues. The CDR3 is CASKPAGEPDTQYF. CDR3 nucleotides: TGTGCCAGCAAGCCGGCGGGTGAGCCAGATACGCAGTATTTT.

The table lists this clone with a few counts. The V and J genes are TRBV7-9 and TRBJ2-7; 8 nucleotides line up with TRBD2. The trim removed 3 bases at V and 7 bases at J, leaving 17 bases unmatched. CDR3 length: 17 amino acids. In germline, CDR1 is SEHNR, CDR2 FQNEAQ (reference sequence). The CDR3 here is CASSLGFQRGPFEEQYF. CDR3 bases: TGTGCCAGCAGCTTGGGGTTTCAGCGGGGGCCCTTTGAAGAGCAGTACTTC.

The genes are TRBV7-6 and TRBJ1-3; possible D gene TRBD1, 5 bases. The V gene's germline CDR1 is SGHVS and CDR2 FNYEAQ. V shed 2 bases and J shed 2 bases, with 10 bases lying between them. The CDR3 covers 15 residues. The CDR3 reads CASSLRGGAGNTIYF. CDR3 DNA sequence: TGTGCCAGCAGCTTAAGGGGAGGCGCTGGAAACACCATATATTTT.

The CDR3 coding sequence is TGTGCCAGCAACGCCCGACAGGGGGCGCCTTCAGATACGCAGTATTTT. It translates to CASNARQGAPSDTQYF. This chain uses TRBV6-6 with TRBJ2-3, with TRBD1 identical over 10 bases. V dropped 7 bases and J dropped 4; count of bases not matched to a gene: 11. Germline V gene data show CDR1 as MNHNY and CDR2 as SVGAGI (reference sequence). The CDR3 loop spans 16 amino acids.

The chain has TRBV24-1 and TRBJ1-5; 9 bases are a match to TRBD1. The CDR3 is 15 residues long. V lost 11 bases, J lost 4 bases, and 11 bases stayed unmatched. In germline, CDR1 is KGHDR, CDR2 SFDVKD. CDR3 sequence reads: CAKRTGDYWNQPQHF. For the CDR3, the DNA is TGTGCCAAGAGGACAGGGGATTATTGGAATCAGCCCCAGCATTTT.

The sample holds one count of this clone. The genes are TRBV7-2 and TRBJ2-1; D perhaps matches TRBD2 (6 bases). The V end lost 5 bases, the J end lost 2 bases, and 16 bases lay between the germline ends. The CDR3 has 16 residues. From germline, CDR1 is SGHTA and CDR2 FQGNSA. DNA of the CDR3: TGTGCCAGCAGCCCCCTAGGCGGGAAGGCCTACAATGAGCAGTTCTTC. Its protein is CASSPLGGKAYNEQFF.

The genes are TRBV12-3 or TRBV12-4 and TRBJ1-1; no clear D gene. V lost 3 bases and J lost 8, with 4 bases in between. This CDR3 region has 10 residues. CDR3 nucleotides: TGTGCCAGCAGTTTGAGAGAAGCTTTCTTT. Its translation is CASSLREAFF.